The 15 T cell receptor beta chains presented below share a single source sample, sequenced in a study of cytomegalovirus exposure and HLA in healthy donors. 13 Jbeta primers and 60 Vbeta primers were used for the PCR. The assay was immunoSEQ multiplex PCR, and TCRdb's table has in-frame clones only and misses some. The sample holds fewer than 150,000 clones, roughly 74% seen once. Sequenced input: PBMCs. These receptors were obtained from a woman aged 45-60 years in good health and CMV-seropositive.

This sequence joins TRBV5-1 and TRBJ2-3, with 10 bases lining up with TRBD1. J gave up 3 bases and V 7 bases, and 5 bases lay outside the gene matches. In germline, CDR1 is SGHRS, CDR2 YFSETQ. The CDR3 covers 14 residues. The CDR3 here is CASQRTGGTDTQYF. In DNA form, the CDR3 reads TGCGCCAGCCAAAGGACAGGGGGGACAGATACGCAGTATTTT.

The rearrangement uses TRBV19 and TRBJ2-1; 8 bases are shared with TRBD2. V lost 6 bases and J lost 7; bases outside the gene matches: 5. This CDR3 region has 13 residues. Germline V lookup: CDR1 LNHDA, CDR2 SQIVND (reference sequence). In DNA, the CDR3 is TGTGCCAGTAGCGGACTAGCCCCAAATGAGCAGTTCTTC. It specifies CASSGLAPNEQFF.

The chain joins TRBV5-1 to TRBJ2-3; TRBD2 agrees at 11 bases. Looked up from germline, CDR1 is SGHRS and CDR2 is YFSETQ. V shed 4 bases, J shed 2 bases, and the junction held 6 bases outside the gene matches. This CDR3 comprises 16 residues. The CDR3 reads CASSKELAGVTDTQYF. Written as DNA, the CDR3 is TGCGCCAGCAGCAAAGAACTAGCGGGGGTCACAGATACGCAGTATTTT. Supplemented by reference TRBV5-1 and TRBJ2-3, the full variable domain reads KAGVTQTPRYLIKTRGQQVTLSCSPISGHRSVSWYQQTPGQGLQFLFEYFSETQRNKGNFPGRFSGRQFSNSRSEMNVSTLELGDSALYLCASSKELAGVTDTQYFGPGTRLTVL.

The chain combines TRBV18 with TRBJ1-6, with D possibly matching TRBD1 (5 bases). The CDR3 contains 16 residues. V lost 4 bases and J 6 bases, leaving 16 bases between the germline ends. CDR1 is KGHSH and CDR2 is LQKENI in the germline V gene. In nucleotides, the CDR3 is TGTGCCAGCTCACTTAGATCAGGGATAGGTAATTCACCCCTCCACTTT. This gives the protein CASSLRSGIGNSPLHF.

This clone was observed a handful of times. This chain links TRBV19 with TRBJ2-2; maybe TRBD2 (6 bases). The V gene lost 7 bases and the J gene lost 4 bases, with 10 bases spanning the gap. CDR1 and CDR2 (germline): LNHDA, SQIVND (reference sequence). The CDR3 contains 13 residues. This chain's CDR3 is CASKEEGTGELFF. CDR3 nucleotide sequence: TGTGCCAGTAAAGAGGAGGGCACCGGGGAGCTGTTTTTT.

The rearrangement links TRBV6-6 to TRBJ1-6; D is ambiguous. CDR1 MNHNY and CDR2 SVGAGI come from the germline V gene (reference sequence). V gave up 5 bases and J gave up 3 bases, with 14 bases separating them. This CDR3 contains 16 residues. CDR3 region: CASSPVEGVYNSPLHF. CDR3 nucleotide sequence: TGTGCCAGCAGTCCCGTGGAGGGTGTCTATAATTCACCCCTCCACTTT.

There are a few counts of this clone. This chain connects TRBV27 to TRBJ1-4; the D is unclear. From germline, CDR1 is MNHEY and CDR2 SMNVEV (reference sequence). V was trimmed by 5 bases and J by 11 bases, leaving 9 bases between them. CDR3 length: 11 residues. CDR3 residues: CASSGDTKLFF. CDR3 nucleotide sequence: TGTGCCAGCAGTGGTGACACCAAACTGTTTTTT.

This chain links TRBV6-1 with TRBJ1-5; D may be TRBD1 (5 bases). Trimming removed 4 bases at V and 2 bases at J, with 6 bases between. CDR1 and CDR2 (germline): MNHNS, SASEGT. The CDR3 is made up of 13 amino acids. Here the CDR3 DNA reads TGTGCCAGCAGTGCACAGGGCAATCAGCCCCAGCATTTT. This encodes CASSAQGNQPQHF.

This clone was detected ten times or more. The gene calls are TRBV18 and TRBJ1-1, with TRBD1 matching 7 bases. Germline V gene lookup returns CDR1 KGHSH and CDR2 LQKENI. V lost 5 bases, J lost 1 base, and 7 bases stayed unmatched. This CDR3 comprises 15 residues. DNA for the CDR3: TGTGCCAGCTCATCAACGACAGGGAGGAACACTGAAGCTTTCTTT. It encodes CASSSTTGRNTEAFF.

This chain joins TRBV5-1 and TRBJ1-1; D is undetermined. This CDR3 is built from 13 residues. The V gene's germline CDR1 is SGHRS and CDR2 YFSETQ. Trimming took off 4 bases at V and 3 bases at J, with 10 bases between the two ends. CDR3 sequence reads: CASSPLLDTEAFF. Here the CDR3 DNA reads TGCGCCAGCAGCCCGCTGTTAGACACTGAAGCTTTCTTT.

V usage is TRBV11-2 and J usage is TRBJ2-3, with TRBD2 matching 7 bases. The CDR3 runs 16 residues. CDR1 is SGHAT and CDR2 is FQNNGV in the germline V gene. Unmatched junction bases numbered 7, after V lost 4 bases and J lost 0 bases. The CDR3 region has the DNA TGTGCCAGCAGCTCCTTACGGCGGGGGAGCACAGATACGCAGTATTTT. Translation: CASSSLRRGSTDTQYF.

This chain uses TRBV5-1 with TRBJ2-3, with 7 nucleotides matching TRBD2. This CDR3 is built from 15 residues. The V gene's germline CDR1 is SGHRS and CDR2 YFSETQ. V shed 4 bases, J shed 4 bases, and the junction held 9 bases outside the gene matches. CDR3 loop: CASSIGNGGADTQYF. The CDR3 DNA follows: TGCGCCAGCAGCATCGGGAATGGGGGGGCAGATACGCAGTATTTT.

This chain uses TRBV2 with TRBJ2-3; tentatively, D is TRBD1 (6 bases). V gave up 11 bases and J gave up 2 bases, with 14 bases separating them. Germline V gene lookup returns CDR1 SNHLY and CDR2 FYNNEI. This CDR3 has 13 amino acids. CDR3 loop: CAGRTDATDTQYF. The CDR3 DNA reads TGTGCCGGAAGGACAGACGCCACAGATACGCAGTATTTT.

About this clone: Different DNA sequences within this sample yield the same CDR3. This chain joins TRBV7-9 and TRBJ1-1; TRBD1 is a possible D gene (6 bases). CDR3 length: 14 residues. Germline-derived CDR1 and CDR2 are SEHNR and FQNEAQ (reference sequence). Trimming cost V 1 base and J 5 bases, with 11 bases left between them. CDR3 sequence (DNA): TGTGCCAGCAGCTTAGGGGGGGGCAGAACTGAAGCTTTCTTT. It encodes CASSLGGGRTEAFF.

The chain couples TRBV7-2 to TRBJ1-1, with TRBD1 identical over 11 bases. This CDR3 is built from 14 residues. The V segment lost 10 bases and the J segment 5 bases; nucleotides outside the gene matches: 9. CDR1 SGHTA and CDR2 FQGNSA come from the germline V gene. The CDR3 DNA sequence: TGTGCCACCGGGGCGGACAGGGGGCAGACTGAAGCTTTCTTT. Translation gives CATGADRGQTEAFF.